The entry that follows covers one TCR beta chain sequence. Antigen: not known. Sample time point: sample taken at primary tumor resection. Researchers sequenced whole RNA taken from tumor, nontumor lung or frozen PBMC without sorting. From the 5' RACE reads, TCRdb called clonotypes with MiXCR, one entry per CDR3 protein. The table has about 23,000 distinct CDR3 sequences, 6.4% seen once. The source of the sample is a study of spatial heterogeneity in lung cancer. About the research overall: Consistently, beta-chain sequences turned up in larger numbers than alpha-chain sequences did. The average appearance count of each unique TCR and UMI combination in raw reads was more than nine. Broader study findings: Ubiquitous nonsynonymous mutations were tracked by counts of ubiquitous expanded TCRs, and regional ones by counts of regional expanded TCRs. Tumor mutation count correlated with how many alpha and beta TCRs expanded intratumorally.

Trimming cost V 5 bases and J 4 bases; bases outside gene matches: 5. Germline-derived CDR1 and CDR2 are SGHTA and FQGNSA. The CDR3 loop spans 15 amino acids. This sequence originates from a male donor with early-stage non-small cell lung cancer. The material was lung tumor tissue, obtained at surgery. The rearrangement joins TRBV7-2 to TRBJ2-1; 10 nucleotides match TRBD1. The CDR3 is CASSIGTGVYNEQFF. The CDR3 region has the DNA TGTGCCAGCAGCATAGGGACAGGGGTTTACAATGAGCAGTTCTTC.